This passage covers 10 T cell receptor beta chains from one sample sequenced in a study of blood T cells in healthy people across ages. With a J-beta primer mix and a sample-barcoded 5' primer, a second PCR ran about 7 to 11 cycles. TCRdb re-called the 5' RACE reads with MiXCR, one entry per CDR3 protein. The sample carries approximately 700,000 distinct CDR3 sequences, 32% recorded once. The sequencing sample was made of blood. The receptors stem from a woman aged 80 or older in good health.

In the case of this clonotype: A read error may account for a junction end that differs from germline. The genes are TRBV5-4 and TRBJ2-1; D call uncertain. The V gene's germline CDR1 is SGHNT and CDR2 YYREEE (reference sequence). The CDR3 contains 14 residues. This CDR3 reads CAGSLSLLLGEQFF. The CDR3 DNA sequence: TGTGCCGGCAGCTTATCCCTGCTTCTGGGCGAGCAGTTCTTC. Filled out from reference TRBV5-4 and TRBJ2-1, the complete variable domain reads ETGVTQSPTHLIKTRGQQVTLRCSSQSGHNTVSWYQQALGQGPQFIFQYYREEENGRGNFPPRFSGLQFPNYSSELNVNALELDDSALYLCAGSLSLLLGEQFFGPGTRLTVL.

This clonotype appeared many times. The chain couples TRBV6-2 or TRBV6-3 to TRBJ1-2; D remains unclear. CDR3 size: 13 residues. Trimming left V 2 bases short and J 4 bases short, with 8 bases between. Germline V lookup: CDR1 MNHEY, CDR2 SVGEGT. The CDR3 region has the DNA TGTGCCAGCAGTTACGAGGAACCCTATGGCTACACCTTC. This encodes CASSYEEPYGYTF.

This clonotype was seen many times. The V and J genes are TRBV7-2 and TRBJ1-1; D remains unclear. The CDR3 runs 11 residues. V lost 5 bases, J lost 13 bases, and 14 bases lay in between. CDR1 and CDR2 (germline): SGHTA, FQGNSA. CDR3 DNA sequence: TGTGCCAGCAGCCCCGGGTGGGTATTTTTCTTT. Translation gives CASSPGWVFFF. Variable domain in full (rest from reference TRBV7-2 and TRBJ1-1): GAGVSQSPSNKVTEKGKDVELRCDPISGHTALYWYRQSLGQGLEFLIYFQGNSAPDKSGLPSDRFSAERTGGSVSTLTIQRTQQEDSAVYLCASSPGWVFFFGQGTRLTVV.

In this sample, this clonotype turned up once. The chain employs TRBV12-3 or TRBV12-4 and TRBJ2-1, with TRBD2 identical over 10 bases. The CDR3 has 18 residues. Trimming removed 3 bases from V and 11 bases from J; junction bases left unmatched: 19. In DNA, the CDR3 is TGTGCCAGCAGTTTGGTGGCAGCGGGGGGGCCCTCGCGCCGCCAGCAGTTCTTC. Protein sequence: CASSLVAAGGPSRRQQFF.

The chain recombines TRBV20-1 with TRBJ1-2, with D unresolved. The CDR3 loop spans 15 amino acids. Trimming cost V 0 bases and J 2 bases, with 13 bases left between them. The germline CDR1 and CDR2 sequences are DFQATT and SNEGSKA (reference sequence). CDR3 sequence: CSARDTAKANYGYTF. The CDR3 region has the DNA TGCAGTGCTAGAGATACCGCAAAGGCGAACTATGGCTACACCTTC.

Regarding this clonotype: A much larger clone lies a single base off, so this may be a read error. This chain joins TRBV27 and TRBJ2-1; no definite D call. This CDR3 region has 14 residues. Germline values: CDR1 MNHEY, CDR2 SMNVEV (reference sequence). Deletions cut 8 bases from V and 5 bases from J, with 16 bases between. CDR3 sequence: CASGRPNSHNEQFF. CDR3 DNA sequence: TGTGCCAGCGGAAGACCGAATTCCCACAATGAGCAGTTCTTC.

This clonotype was picked up a small number of times. This chain links TRBV25-1 with TRBJ1-2; weak D call: TRBD1 (6 bases). The V end lost 3 bases, the J end lost 8 bases, and 13 bases lay between the germline ends. There are 13 residues in the CDR3. CDR1 and CDR2 (germline): MGHDK, SYGVNS. The DNA for the CDR3 is TGTGCCAGCAGTGACACAGGGAGGGGCGGCTACACCTTC. It codes for CASSDTGRGGYTF.

This clonotype was detected ten times or more. This rearrangement joins TRBV20-1 to TRBJ2-7; 12 bases are a match to TRBD1. Germline V gene sequence: CDR1 DFQATT, CDR2 SNEGSKA (reference sequence). This CDR3 is built from 13 residues. With V trimmed by 8 bases and J by 5 bases, 7 bases remained unmatched. CDR3 sequence (DNA): TGCAGTTCTGCCGGGACAGGGGGCAACGAGCAGTACTTC. Protein: CSSAGTGGNEQYF.

V gene TRBV20-1 combines with J gene TRBJ2-3, with D possibly TRBD2 on 7 matching bases. Germline CDR1 DFQATT, CDR2 SNEGSKA (reference sequence). This CDR3 comprises 16 residues. Trimming left V 5 bases short and J 0 bases short, with 18 bases between. CDR3 protein: CSAGGGRTTSTDTQYF. For the CDR3, the DNA is TGCAGTGCTGGGGGGGGGCGGACGACTAGCACAGATACGCAGTATTTT.

This clonotype came up many times. V and J are TRBV9 and TRBJ2-7; the D call may be TRBD1 or TRBD2 (5 bases each). Deletions cut 3 bases from V and 5 bases from J, with 15 bases between. Germline assignment: CDR1 SGDLS and CDR2 YYNGEE. The CDR3 consists of 14 residues. The DNA for the CDR3 is TGTGCCAGCAGCGCGGGACCCCGGCAGGACGAGCAGTACTTC. Protein: CASSAGPRQDEQYF.